The rows below give T cell receptor beta chains drawn from one sample of a study of blood T cell repertoires in COVID-19. Generated by immunoSEQ multiplex PCR, the TCRdb table keeps only in-frame clones and is missing some. The sample carries just over 70,000 clones, under 95% recorded once. Material: peripheral blood. These receptors were taken from a human donor in a cohort sampled during active COVID-19. Each CDR3 is given with its conserved first and last residue. A D gene is named only where the DNA matches it firmly.

V	D	J	DNA	CDR3
TRBV19	.	TRBJ1-1	TGTGCCAGTAGTATCACATGGAACACTGAAGCTTTCTTT	CASSITWNTEAFF
TRBV15	TRBD1	TRBJ1-5	TGTGCCACCAGCAGAGATCTCCGGGGACAGGGGATAGGAAGTCAGCCCCAGCATTTT	CATSRDLRGQGIGSQPQHF
TRBV5-6	TRBD1	TRBJ1-2	TGTGCCAGCAGCTTACTCCCAACCGGGACAGACAACTATGGCTACACCTTC	CASSLLPTGTDNYGYTF
TRBV11-2	.	TRBJ1-6	TGTGCCAGCAGCTTAGGGAGGGGAGGGAATTCACCCCTCCACTTT	CASSLGRGGNSPLHF
TRBV9	TRBD1	TRBJ2-1	TGTGCCAGCAGCCCCGACAGGGGGTCTTCGAATGAGCAGTTCTTC	CASSPDRGSSNEQFF
TRBV9	TRBD1	TRBJ2-7	TGTGCCAGCAGCGCCCGGGACAGGGGGGACTCCTACGAGCAGTACTTC	CASSARDRGDSYEQYF
TRBV2	TRBD1	TRBJ1-1	TGTGCCAGCACCCTAACAGGGGCGGGATCGAACACTGAAGCTTTCTTT	CASTLTGAGSNTEAFF
TRBV30	.	TRBJ2-7	TGTGCCTGGAGTGGCGGGACAGTACCCTACGAGCAGTACTTC	CAWSGGTVPYEQYF
TRBV5-6	.	TRBJ1-2	TGTGCCAGCAGCTTGGATCGAGACAAGTCCTATGGCTACACCTTC	CASSLDRDKSYGYTF
TRBV27	TRBD1	TRBJ1-1	TGTGCCAGCAGTACCCGGGACAGGGGTTTCTGGAACACTGAAGCTTTCTTT	CASSTRDRGFWNTEAFF
TRBV29-1	TRBD1	TRBJ2-7	TGCAGCGTTGCCGGGGGACAGGGGGACTACGAGCAGTACTTC	CSVAGGQGDYEQYF
TRBV29-1	TRBD2	TRBJ2-7	TGCAGCGTGCGGGAGGGATCGTACGAGCAGTACTTC	CSVREGSYEQYF
TRBV2	TRBD1	TRBJ1-5	TGTGCCAGCAGTAAGACAGGGGTGGACAATCAGCCCCAGCATTTT	CASSKTGVDNQPQHF
TRBV5-1	.	TRBJ2-1	TGCGCCAGCAGCTTCGGGGAGGACTCGAACAATGAGCAGTTCTTC	CASSFGEDSNNEQFF